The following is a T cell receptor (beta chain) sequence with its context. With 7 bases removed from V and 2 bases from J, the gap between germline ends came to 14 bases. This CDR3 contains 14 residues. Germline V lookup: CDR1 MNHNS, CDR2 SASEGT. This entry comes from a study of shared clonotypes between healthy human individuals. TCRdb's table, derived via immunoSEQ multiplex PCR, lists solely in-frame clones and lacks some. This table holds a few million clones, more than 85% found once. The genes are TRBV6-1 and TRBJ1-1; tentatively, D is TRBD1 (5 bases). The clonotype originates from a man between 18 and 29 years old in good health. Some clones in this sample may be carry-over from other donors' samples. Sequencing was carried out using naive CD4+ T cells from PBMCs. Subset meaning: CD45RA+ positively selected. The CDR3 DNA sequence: TGTGCCAGCAAAAGGGACCCTAGCAACACTGAAGCTTTCTTT. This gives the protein CASKRDPSNTEAFF.